This passage covers 28 T cell receptor beta chains from one sample sequenced in a study of identifying expanded T cells in peripheral blood (dated by TCRdb to between 2019 and 2020). The library was built by means of the immunoSEQ multiplex PCR assay. TCRdb mirrors the immuneACCESS table, restricted to in-frame sequences. Some clones are absent from its copies; in checked studies, under half trace to an unresolved V gene, and the reason for the others is unknown. The sample contains approximately 110,000 clones, about 89% of them found a single time. The top ten hold about 16% of the sample. Source material: blood. These receptor sequences come from a person aged 18 to 70 in good health.

This chain connects TRBV11-2 to TRBJ2-1, with TRBD2 matching over 8 bases. This CDR3 is 15 amino acids long. Germline V CDR1 and CDR2: SGHAT, FQNNGV. V gave up 7 bases and J gave up 0 bases; unmatched junction bases: 5. This chain's CDR3 is CASTPGGASYNEQFF. CDR3 in DNA: TGTGCCAGCACTCCGGGGGGGGCCTCCTACAATGAGCAGTTCTTC.

The V and J genes are TRBV23-1 and TRBJ1-4; D is unclear. TRBV23-1 is an ORF, with its function uncertain. Trimming took off 0 bases at V and 8 bases at J, with 13 bases between the two ends. The CDR3 contains 15 residues. CDR3 nucleotides: TGCGCCAGCAGTCAATCCGGGGTGGTCCGGGAAAAACTGTTTTTT. Protein sequence: CASSQSGVVREKLFF.

This chain links TRBV6-1 with TRBJ2-5; D ambiguous. The CDR3 is 12 residues long. Germline V CDR1 and CDR2: MNHNS, SASEGT. Trimming shortened V by 3 bases and J by 0 bases, and 2 bases separated the two germline ends. CDR3 in amino acids: CASSEYQETQYF. The CDR3 bases are TGTGCCAGCAGTGAGTACCAAGAGACCCAGTACTTC.

The rearrangement links TRBV5-5 to TRBJ1-2; tentatively, D is TRBD1 (5 bases). The V and J ends lost 4 bases and 4 bases respectively, with 17 bases between them. Germline values: CDR1 SGHKS, CDR2 YYEKEE (reference sequence). This CDR3 contains 15 residues. The CDR3 sequence: CASSPDAREGYGYTF. The CDR3 DNA follows: TGTGCCAGCAGCCCGGACGCCAGGGAGGGCTATGGCTACACCTTC.

With regard to this clone: The junction and the germline gene differ at one end; a read error may be behind it. This CDR3 is also generated by other DNA sequences in the sample. The chain recombines TRBV10-2 with TRBJ1-1, with D possibly matching TRBD1 (5 bases). The CDR3 has 13 amino acids. CDR1 is WSHSY and CDR2 is SAAADI in the germline V gene. The CDR3 nucleotides read TGCGCCAGTAGTGATTCGGGGCGCGGGGAAGCTTTCTTT. Translation gives CASSDSGRGEAFF.

This clone has just one count. The genes are TRBV27 and TRBJ2-1, with no clear D. The CDR3 is made up of 16 amino acids. Trimming cost V 5 bases and J 2 bases, with 16 bases left between them. CDR1 and CDR2 (germline): MNHEY, SMNVEV (reference sequence). This chain's CDR3 is CASSHRVAPPYNEQFF. The CDR3 region has the DNA TGTGCCAGCAGTCATCGCGTAGCACCCCCCTACAATGAGCAGTTCTTC.

This chain connects TRBV10-3 to TRBJ2-5; D gene uncertain. The CDR3 is 18 residues long. V dropped 0 bases and J dropped 1 base, with 18 bases sitting between them. The V gene's germline CDR1 is ENHRY and CDR2 SYGVKD. Written as DNA, the CDR3 is TGTGCCATCAGTGAGTCGACTCGAGGTCGGACCACCCAAGAGACCCAGTACTTC. It translates to CAISESTRGRTTQETQYF.

The chain couples TRBV27 to TRBJ1-2, with 9 bases identical to TRBD1. V shed 5 bases, J shed 4 bases, and the junction held 11 bases outside the gene matches. Germline-derived CDR1 and CDR2 are MNHEY and SMNVEV (reference sequence). The CDR3 loop spans 16 amino acids. The CDR3 spells CASSPEGTGRVYGYTF. CDR3 sequence (DNA): TGTGCCAGCAGTCCAGAGGGGACAGGGCGGGTCTATGGCTACACCTTC.

The chain employs TRBV9 and TRBJ2-6; 8 positions match TRBD2. The germline CDR1 and CDR2 sequences are SGDLS and YYNGEE. V dropped 3 bases and J dropped 1; count of bases not matched to a gene: 6. CDR3 length: 17 residues. This CDR3 reads CASSARSGGSGANVLTF. CDR3 bases: TGTGCCAGCAGCGCGAGAAGCGGGGGATCTGGGGCCAACGTCCTGACTTTC.

This clone was picked up one time. V gene TRBV7-2 combines with J gene TRBJ2-1; 7 nucleotides agree with TRBD1. CDR3 length: 17 amino acids. The V and J ends lost 4 bases and 5 bases, in that order; junction bases with no gene match: 14. CDR1 and CDR2 (germline): SGHTA, FQGNSA. The CDR3 DNA reads as TGTGCCAGCAGCTACCGCTTTAGGGGGCTATCCGACAATGAGCAGTTCTTC. Translating it yields CASSYRFRGLSDNEQFF.

The rearrangement uses TRBV5-6 and TRBJ1-6; D remains ambiguous. The CDR3 runs 16 residues. Deletions cut 6 bases from V and 3 bases from J, with 16 bases between. The germline V gene has CDR1 SGHDT and CDR2 YYEEEE. CDR3 region: CASTLGRVLYNSPLHF. The CDR3 DNA reads TGTGCCAGCACCCTAGGCCGGGTCCTCTATAATTCACCCCTCCACTTT.

The chain uses TRBV27 and TRBJ2-2; D perhaps matches TRBD1 (6 bases). Germline CDR1 reads MNHEY; CDR2 reads SMNVEV (reference sequence). V lost 0 bases and J lost 3, with 17 bases in between. This CDR3 is 18 amino acids long. The CDR3 region has the DNA TGTGCCAGCAGTTTATCTACGGTGGGACAACCTTACACCGGGGAGCTGTTTTTT. It is translated as CASSLSTVGQPYTGELFF.

This rearrangement joins TRBV19 to TRBJ2-3; no clear D. The V end was cut by 4 bases, the J end by 4 bases, with 15 bases between. Germline lookup yields CDR1 LNHDA and CDR2 SQIVND (reference sequence). The CDR3 loop spans 15 amino acids. For the CDR3, the DNA is TGTGCCAGTAGTAGGGTGGCAGGCCTACCAGATACGCAGTATTTT. It translates to CASSRVAGLPDTQYF.

The chain uses TRBV18 and TRBJ1-3; D call uncertain. This CDR3 has 15 residues. V was shortened by 0 bases and J by 5 bases, with 11 bases between the two germline ends. CDR1 and CDR2 from the germline V gene are KGHSH and LQKENI. This chain's CDR3 is CASSPPGSVRNTIYF. For the CDR3, the DNA is TGTGCCAGCTCACCACCGGGTAGCGTGAGAAACACCATATATTTT.

This clone was observed a few times. This chain links TRBV27 with TRBJ1-6, with D unresolved. The V end lost 3 bases, the J end lost 8 bases, and 11 bases lay between the germline ends. The CDR3 has 14 amino acids. Per germline, CDR1 MNHEY and CDR2 SMNVEV (reference sequence). CDR3 sequence reads: CASSFFLSDSPLHF. CDR3 nucleotides: TGTGCCAGCAGTTTCTTCCTTTCGGATTCACCCCTCCACTTT.

The V and J genes are TRBV18 and TRBJ2-2; 8 bases match TRBD1. This CDR3 spans 14 amino acids. Germline CDR1 and CDR2: KGHSH and LQKENI. The trim removed 1 base at V and 5 bases at J, leaving 0 bases unmatched. In DNA, the CDR3 is TGTGCCAGCTCACCACGACAGGGGACCGGGGAGCTGTTTTTT. Protein: CASSPRQGTGELFF.

The chain uses TRBV27 and TRBJ1-1, with unresolved D. The CDR3 length is 13 residues. Trimming pared 8 bases from V and 1 base from J, leaving 11 bases between. CDR1 and CDR2 from the germline V gene are MNHEY and SMNVEV (reference sequence). CDR3 DNA sequence: TGTGCCAGCGCCCGGCGGGAGAACACTGAAGCTTTCTTT. Translation gives CASARRENTEAFF.

This rearrangement joins TRBV4-2 to TRBJ2-1; 7 bases line up with TRBD1. Germline V gene data show CDR1 as LGHNA and CDR2 as YNFKEQ. The CDR3 sequence is 16 residues long. The V segment lost 1 base and the J segment 4 bases; nucleotides outside the gene matches: 7. The DNA of the CDR3 is TGTGCCAGCAGCCAAGCGACCGGGACAGAGTACAATGAGCAGTTCTTC. Its translation is CASSQATGTEYNEQFF.

There are many counts of this clone. The chain carries TRBV7-4 and TRBJ1-1; 9 nucleotides match TRBD1. Germline CDR1 SGHVT, CDR2 SQSDAQ. There are 14 residues in the CDR3. Losses at the gene ends were 5 bases for V and 8 bases for J; bases not matched to a gene: 9. The CDR3 sequence: CASSEGQGLGEAFF. The CDR3 DNA reads as TGTGCCAGCAGCGAGGGACAGGGACTTGGGGAAGCTTTCTTT.

This rearrangement joins TRBV10-3 to TRBJ2-7; D tentatively reads TRBD1 or TRBD2 (6 bases each). CDR3 length equals 13 residues. Germline V gene lookup returns CDR1 ENHRY and CDR2 SYGVKD. Trimming removed 7 bases at V and 3 bases at J, with 13 bases between. The CDR3 DNA is TGTGCCATCATGGGGGGCAGACTCTACGAGCAGTACTTC. Residues: CAIMGGRLYEQYF.

The chain employs TRBV29-1 and TRBJ1-4; no clear D. With 4 bases removed from V and 7 bases from J, the gap between germline ends came to 10 bases. Germline lookup yields CDR1 SQVTM and CDR2 ANQGSEA. The CDR3 is made up of 12 amino acids. The CDR3 protein is CSVGGFGEKLFF. The CDR3 region has the DNA TGCAGCGTTGGCGGCTTTGGTGAAAAACTGTTTTTT.

This chain uses TRBV9 with TRBJ1-6, with a tentative D call TRBD1 (5 bases). Looked up from germline, CDR1 is SGDLS and CDR2 is YYNGEE. The V end lost 4 bases, the J end lost 8 bases, and 13 bases lay between the germline ends. The CDR3 sequence is 14 residues long. In DNA, the CDR3 is TGTGCCAGCAGCCTGGACAATACTTATTCACCCCTCCACTTT. Protein sequence: CASSLDNTYSPLHF.

The chain couples TRBV5-1 to TRBJ2-5, with a weak D call TRBD1 (6 bases). This CDR3 contains 15 residues. Trimming shortened V by 4 bases and J by 1 base, and 14 bases separated the two germline ends. CDR1 is SGHRS, CDR2 YFSETQ, per germline. The CDR3 DNA reads TGCGCCAGCAGCCCCGGGACACCCCTCCAAGAGACCCAGTACTTC. Its protein is CASSPGTPLQETQYF.

This clone occurred a few times. The V gene is TRBV18, the J gene TRBJ2-5; 9 bases align to TRBD1. V was pared by 4 bases and J by 5 bases, with 2 bases of the junction left unmatched. Germline CDR1 KGHSH, CDR2 LQKENI. CDR3 length: 13 residues. The CDR3 sequence: CASSQDRGETQYF. CDR3 bases: TGTGCCAGCTCACAAGACAGGGGGGAGACCCAGTACTTC.

The chain couples TRBV15 to TRBJ2-3; TRBD2 matches 9 bases. CDR3 size: 15 residues. Germline V gives CDR1 LNHNV, CDR2 YYDKDF (reference sequence). Trimming at V came to 4 bases and at J to 6 bases, leaving 8 bases not matched to a gene. In nucleotides, the CDR3 is TGTGCCACCAGCACGAGCGGGGGGCCCTTGGATACGCAGTATTTT. Residues: CATSTSGGPLDTQYF.

The chain uses TRBV7-9 and TRBJ1-6, with unresolved D. Germline lookup yields CDR1 SEHNR and CDR2 FQNEAQ (reference sequence). V lost 3 bases and J 6 bases, leaving 9 bases between the germline ends. The CDR3 is 14 amino acids. CDR3 in amino acids: CASSLKQSNSPLHF. The CDR3 bases are TGTGCCAGCAGCTTGAAACAGAGTAATTCACCCCTCCACTTT. Combining the CDR3 with reference TRBV7-9 and TRBJ1-6 gives the whole variable domain DTGVSQNPRHKITKRGQNVTFRCDPISEHNRLYWYRQTLGQGPEFLTYFQNEAQLEKSRLLSDRFSAERPKGSFSTLEIQRTEQGDSAMYLCASSLKQSNSPLHFGNGTRLTVT.

The chain's CDR3 is CASSYSTSGGTGELFF. CDR3 DNA: TGTGCCAGCAGTTACTCGACTAGCGGGGGCACCGGGGAGCTGTTTTTT. The rearrangement links TRBV6-6 to TRBJ2-2, with 12 bases matching TRBD2. J gave up 4 bases and V 0 bases, and 0 bases lay outside the gene matches. CDR3 length equals 16 residues. The germline V gene has CDR1 MNHNY and CDR2 SVGAGI (reference sequence).

The gene calls are TRBV19 and TRBJ2-7; D gene ambiguous. CDR1 is LNHDA and CDR2 is SQIVND in the germline V gene (reference sequence). The CDR3 runs 13 residues. V lost 10 bases and J 0 bases, leaving 13 bases between the germline ends. CDR3 protein: CATRGRSSYEQYF. CDR3 nucleotides: TGTGCCACCCGCGGACGGAGCTCCTACGAGCAGTACTTC.